This T cell receptor (beta chain) was obtained from a study of T cell responses to AZD1222 COVID-19 vaccine. The study's findings and limits: Repertoire samples came only from after the peak T cell response.

In its sample, this clone was seen once. Its antigen is currently unknown. Profiling relied on immunoSEQ multiplex PCR, and the TCRdb table lists in-frame clones only, not all of them. The sample has approximately 300,000 clones, 90% to 95% seen once. CDR3 size: 15 residues. Looked up from germline, CDR1 is KGHDR and CDR2 is SFDVKD. V was clipped by 4 bases and J by 2 bases, with 13 bases between them. The starting material was peripheral blood, obtained 28 days after the second AZD1222 dose. This chain uses TRBV24-1 with TRBJ2-5; D is ambiguous. This TCR was sampled from an adult who received the AZD1222 COVID-19 vaccine. CDR3: CATSDPDGAQETQYF. CDR3 DNA: TGTGCCACCAGTGACCCGGACGGCGCTCAAGAGACCCAGTACTTC.